The clone carrying this TCR beta chain was counted a few times. The germline V and J ends were trimmed by 3 bases and 0 bases, with 12 bases remaining between them. CDR1 MGHRA and CDR2 YSYEKL come from the germline V gene. CDR3 length equals 15 residues. The record originates from a study of blood T cell repertoires in COVID-19. About the research overall: Both acute and convalescent COVID-19 samples were obtained from the United States, Italy and Spain. PBMCs, B-cell-depleted T cells, or T cells were the source of the cDNA or gDNA that made up the material.

In the authors' workflow: Reference gene primer amplification gave estimated nucleated cell counts. The method was immunoSEQ multiplex PCR; TCRdb's version includes in-frame clones alone and lacks a portion of them. The V and J calls and clone size are taken from that table; D and trimming were inferred from the DNA. The sample shows about 53,000 clones, around four fifths of them seen only once. Sequencing was done on a sample of peripheral blood. The chain carries TRBV4-1 and TRBJ2-7, with D tentatively TRBD1 (6 bases). The receptor comes from a human donor in a cohort sampled during active COVID-19. This chain's CDR3 is CASSHEDRASYEQYF. In DNA, the CDR3 is TGCGCCAGCAGCCATGAGGACAGAGCCTCCTACGAGCAGTACTTC.